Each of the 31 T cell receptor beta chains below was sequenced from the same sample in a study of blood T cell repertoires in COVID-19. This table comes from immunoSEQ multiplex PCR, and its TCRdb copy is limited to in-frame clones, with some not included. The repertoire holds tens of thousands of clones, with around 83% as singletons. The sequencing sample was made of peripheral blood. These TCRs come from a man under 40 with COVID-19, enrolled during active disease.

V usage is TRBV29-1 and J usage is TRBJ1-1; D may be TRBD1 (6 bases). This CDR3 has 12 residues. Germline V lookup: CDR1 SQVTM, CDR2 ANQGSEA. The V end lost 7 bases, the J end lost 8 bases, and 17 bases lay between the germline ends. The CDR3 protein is CSALAVTGEAFF. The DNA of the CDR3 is TGCAGCGCCCTGGCCGTGACAGGAGAAGCTTTCTTT.

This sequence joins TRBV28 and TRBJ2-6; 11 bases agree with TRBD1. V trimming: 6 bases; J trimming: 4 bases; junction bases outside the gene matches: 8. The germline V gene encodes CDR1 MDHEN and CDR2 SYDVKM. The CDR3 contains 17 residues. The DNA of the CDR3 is TGTGCCAGCAGGGTTGGACAGGGGGCGCGCGGGGCCAACGTCCTGACTTTC. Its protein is CASRVGQGARGANVLTF.

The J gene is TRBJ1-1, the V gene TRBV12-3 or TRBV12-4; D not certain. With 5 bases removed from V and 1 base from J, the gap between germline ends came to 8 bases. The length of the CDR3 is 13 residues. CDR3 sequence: CASSRVRNTEAFF. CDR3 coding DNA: TGTGCCAGCAGTCGAGTACGGAACACTGAAGCTTTCTTT.

The CDR3 here is CASRRDTSYEQYF. The CDR3 DNA reads TGTGCCAGCAGAAGGGACACCTCCTACGAGCAGTACTTC. V is TRBV2 and J is TRBJ2-7; tentative D call: TRBD1 (6 bases). This CDR3 has 13 amino acids. Deletions cut 6 bases from V and 0 bases from J, with 9 bases between. Germline CDR1 SNHLY, CDR2 FYNNEI.

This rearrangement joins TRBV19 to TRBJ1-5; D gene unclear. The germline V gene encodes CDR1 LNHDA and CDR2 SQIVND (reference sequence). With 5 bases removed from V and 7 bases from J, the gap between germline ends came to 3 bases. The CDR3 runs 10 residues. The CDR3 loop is CASSSQPQHF. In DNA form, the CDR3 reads TGTGCCAGTAGTTCACAGCCCCAGCATTTT. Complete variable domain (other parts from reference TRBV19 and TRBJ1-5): DGGITQSPKYLFRKEGQNVTLSCEQNLNHDAMYWYRQDPGQGLRLIYYSQIVNDFQKGDIAEGYSVSREKKESFPLTVTSAQKNPTAFYLCASSSQPQHFGDGTRLSIL.

The CDR3 coding sequence is TGTGCCAGCAGCTATGGCGCGGGAACGGCCAAAAACATTCAGTACTTC. It is translated as CASSYGAGTAKNIQYF. The V gene is TRBV7-2, the J gene TRBJ2-4; tentatively, D is TRBD2 (6 bases). V was trimmed by 4 bases and J by 1 base, leaving 14 bases between them. The germline V gene encodes CDR1 SGHTA and CDR2 FQGNSA. There are 16 residues in the CDR3. The full variable domain, completed using reference TRBV7-2 and TRBJ2-4, is GAGVSQSPSNKVTEKGKDVELRCDPISGHTALYWYRQSLGQGLEFLIYFQGNSAPDKSGLPSDRFSAERTGGSVSTLTIQRTQQEDSAVYLCASSYGAGTAKNIQYFGAGTRLSVL.

The DNA for the CDR3 is TGTGCCATCAGTGGCCCCAGCTCTGGAAACACCATATATTTT. It translates to CAISGPSSGNTIYF. The chain has TRBV10-3 and TRBJ1-3, with D unclear. V lost 4 bases, J lost 0 bases, and 7 bases lay in between. Germline CDR1 and CDR2: ENHRY and SYGVKD. This CDR3 has 14 residues.

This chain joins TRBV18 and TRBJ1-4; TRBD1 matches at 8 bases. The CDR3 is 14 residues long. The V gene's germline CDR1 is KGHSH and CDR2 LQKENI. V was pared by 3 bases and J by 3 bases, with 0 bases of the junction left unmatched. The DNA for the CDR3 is TGTGCCAGCTCACCGGACAGGGCTAATGAAAAACTGTTTTTT. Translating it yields CASSPDRANEKLFF.

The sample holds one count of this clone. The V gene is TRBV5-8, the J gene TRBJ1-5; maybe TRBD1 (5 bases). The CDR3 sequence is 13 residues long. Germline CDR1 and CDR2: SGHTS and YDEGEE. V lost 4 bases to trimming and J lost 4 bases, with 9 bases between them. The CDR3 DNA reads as TGTGCCAGCAGCGGGACTACGAATCAGCCCCAGCATTTT. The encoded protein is CASSGTTNQPQHF.

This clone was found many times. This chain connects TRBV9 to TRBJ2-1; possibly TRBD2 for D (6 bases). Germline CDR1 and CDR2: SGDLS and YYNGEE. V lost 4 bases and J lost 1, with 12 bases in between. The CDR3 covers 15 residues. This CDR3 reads CASSFEDYSYNEQFF. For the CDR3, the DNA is TGTGCCAGCAGCTTTGAGGACTATTCCTACAATGAGCAGTTCTTC.

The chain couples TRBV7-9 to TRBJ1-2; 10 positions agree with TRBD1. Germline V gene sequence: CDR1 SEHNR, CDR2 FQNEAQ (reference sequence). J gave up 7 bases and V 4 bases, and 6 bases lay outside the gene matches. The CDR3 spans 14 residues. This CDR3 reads CASSSGQGVGGYTF. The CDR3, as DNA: TGTGCCAGCAGCTCCGGACAGGGGGTAGGTGGCTACACCTTC.

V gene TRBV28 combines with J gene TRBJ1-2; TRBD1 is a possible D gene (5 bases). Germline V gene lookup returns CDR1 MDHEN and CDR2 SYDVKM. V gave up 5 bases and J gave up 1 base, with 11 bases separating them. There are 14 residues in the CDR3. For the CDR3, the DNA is TGTGCCAGCAGTCCATCGGGGGATAACTATGGCTACACCTTC. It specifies CASSPSGDNYGYTF.

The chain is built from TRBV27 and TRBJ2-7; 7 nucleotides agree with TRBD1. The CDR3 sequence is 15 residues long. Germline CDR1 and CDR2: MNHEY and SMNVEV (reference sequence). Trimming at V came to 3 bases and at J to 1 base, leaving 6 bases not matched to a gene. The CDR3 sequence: CASSLKDRPSYEQYF. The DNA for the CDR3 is TGTGCCAGCAGTTTGAAGGACAGGCCTTCCTACGAGCAGTACTTC.

The CDR3: CASSRSADGYTF. For the CDR3, the DNA is TGTGCCAGCAGCCGATCGGCGGATGGCTACACCTTC. The chain couples TRBV7-8 to TRBJ1-2; no definite D call. The germline V gene has CDR1 SGHVS and CDR2 FQNEAQ. V gave up 5 bases and J gave up 6 bases, with 10 bases separating them. This CDR3 is built from 12 residues.

CDR3 DNA: TGTGCCAGTAGTATGGAAGGGAGGTCCCAGTACTTC. This gives the protein CASSMEGRSQYF. This sequence joins TRBV19 and TRBJ2-5; TRBD2 might be the D (6 bases). The V gene lost 3 bases and the J gene lost 9 bases, with 11 bases spanning the gap. CDR1 is LNHDA, CDR2 SQIVND, per germline (reference sequence). The CDR3 totals 12 residues.

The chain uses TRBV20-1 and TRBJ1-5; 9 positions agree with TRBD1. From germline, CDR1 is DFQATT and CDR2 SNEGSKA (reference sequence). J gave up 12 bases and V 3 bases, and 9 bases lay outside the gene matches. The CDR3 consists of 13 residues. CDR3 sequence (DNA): TGCAGTGCTAGTTCTTACAGGGACAGGGACCAGCATTTT. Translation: CSASSYRDRDQHF.

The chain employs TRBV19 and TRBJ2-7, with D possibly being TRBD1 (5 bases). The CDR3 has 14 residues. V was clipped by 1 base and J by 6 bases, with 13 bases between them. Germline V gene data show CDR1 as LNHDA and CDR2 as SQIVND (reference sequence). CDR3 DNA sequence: TGTGCCAGTAGTATAGGCTCAGGGTACGGCGAGCAGTACTTC. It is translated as CASSIGSGYGEQYF.

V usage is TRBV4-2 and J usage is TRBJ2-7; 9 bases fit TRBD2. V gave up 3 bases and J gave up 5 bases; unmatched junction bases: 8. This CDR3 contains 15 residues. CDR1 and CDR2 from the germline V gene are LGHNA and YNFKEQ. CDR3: CASSQVAGDINEQYF. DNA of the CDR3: TGTGCCAGCAGCCAGGTAGCGGGAGATATCAACGAGCAGTACTTC.

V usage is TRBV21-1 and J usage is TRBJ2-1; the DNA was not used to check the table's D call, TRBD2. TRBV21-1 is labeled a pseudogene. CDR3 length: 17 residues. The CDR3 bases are TGTGCCAGCAGCAACCGCTCTCGACTAGCGGGAGAGGGTGAGCAGTTCTTC. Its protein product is CASSNRSRLAGEGEQFF.

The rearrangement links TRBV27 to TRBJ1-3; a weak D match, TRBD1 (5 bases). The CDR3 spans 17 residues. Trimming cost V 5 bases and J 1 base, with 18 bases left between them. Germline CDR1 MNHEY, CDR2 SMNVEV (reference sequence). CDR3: CASSLRGGRDSGNTIYF. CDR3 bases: TGTGCCAGCAGTCTCCGGGGGGGGAGGGATTCTGGAAACACCATATATTTT.

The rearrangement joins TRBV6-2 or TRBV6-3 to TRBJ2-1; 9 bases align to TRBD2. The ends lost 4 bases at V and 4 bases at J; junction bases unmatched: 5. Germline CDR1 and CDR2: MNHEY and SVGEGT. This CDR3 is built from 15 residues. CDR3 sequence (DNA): TGTGCCAGCAGTTCGGTTCTAGCGGGATACAATGAGCAGTTCTTC. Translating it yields CASSSVLAGYNEQFF.

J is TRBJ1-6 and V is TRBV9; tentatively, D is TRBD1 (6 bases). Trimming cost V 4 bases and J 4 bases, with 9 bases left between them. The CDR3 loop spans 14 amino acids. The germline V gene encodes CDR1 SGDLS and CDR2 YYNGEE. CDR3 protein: CASSRQDYNSPLHF. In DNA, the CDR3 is TGTGCCAGCAGCCGACAGGATTATAATTCACCCCTCCACTTT. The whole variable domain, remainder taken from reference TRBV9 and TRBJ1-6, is DSGVTQTPKHLITATGQRVTLRCSPRSGDLSVYWYQQSLDQGLQFLIQYYNGEERAKGNILERFSAQQFPDLHSELNLSSLELGDSALYFCASSRQDYNSPLHFGNGTRLTVT.

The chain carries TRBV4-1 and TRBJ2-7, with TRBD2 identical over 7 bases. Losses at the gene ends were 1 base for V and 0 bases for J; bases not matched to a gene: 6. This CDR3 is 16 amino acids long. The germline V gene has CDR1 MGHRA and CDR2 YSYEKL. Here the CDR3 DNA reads TGCGCCAGCAGCCAAGTGATAACTAGCGACTCCTACGAGCAGTACTTC. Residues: CASSQVITSDSYEQYF.

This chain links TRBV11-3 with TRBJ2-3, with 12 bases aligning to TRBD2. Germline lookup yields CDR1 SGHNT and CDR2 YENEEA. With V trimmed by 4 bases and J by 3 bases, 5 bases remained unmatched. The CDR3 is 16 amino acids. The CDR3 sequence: CASSWATSGRTDTQYF. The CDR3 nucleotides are TGTGCCAGCAGCTGGGCTACTAGCGGGAGGACAGATACGCAGTATTTT. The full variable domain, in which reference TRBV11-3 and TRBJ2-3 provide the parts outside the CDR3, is EAGVVQSPRYKIIEKKQPVAFWCNPISGHNTLYWYLQNLGQGPELLIRYENEEAVDDSQLPKDRFSAERLKGVDSTLKIQPAELGDSAVYLCASSWATSGRTDTQYFGPGTRLTVL.

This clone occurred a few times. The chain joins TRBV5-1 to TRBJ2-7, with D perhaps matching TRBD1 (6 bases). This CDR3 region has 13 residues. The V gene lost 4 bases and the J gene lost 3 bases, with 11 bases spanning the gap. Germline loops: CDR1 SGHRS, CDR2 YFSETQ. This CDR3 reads CASSTGQIYEQYF. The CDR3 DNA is TGCGCCAGCAGCACCGGACAGATCTACGAGCAGTACTTC. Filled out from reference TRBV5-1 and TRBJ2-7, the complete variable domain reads KAGVTQTPRYLIKTRGQQVTLSCSPISGHRSVSWYQQTPGQGLQFLFEYFSETQRNKGNFPGRFSGRQFSNSRSEMNVSTLELGDSALYLCASSTGQIYEQYFGPGTRLTVT.

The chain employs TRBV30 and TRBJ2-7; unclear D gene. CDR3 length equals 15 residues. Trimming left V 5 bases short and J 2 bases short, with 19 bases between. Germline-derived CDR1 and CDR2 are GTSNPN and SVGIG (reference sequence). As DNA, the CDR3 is TGTGCCTGGGTCTCGACATCCACGAACCCCTACGAGCAGTACTTC. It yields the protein CAWVSTSTNPYEQYF.

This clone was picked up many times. CDR3 bases: TGTGCCAGCAGCCTAATGAATTCACCCCTCCACTTT. This codes for CASSLMNSPLHF. The chain links TRBV3-1 (or the pseudogene TRBV3-2) to TRBJ1-6; unclear D gene. V was shortened by 4 bases and J by 7 bases, with 5 bases between the two germline ends. CDR1 LGHDT and CDR2 YNNKEL come from the germline V gene (reference sequence). CDR3 length: 12 amino acids.

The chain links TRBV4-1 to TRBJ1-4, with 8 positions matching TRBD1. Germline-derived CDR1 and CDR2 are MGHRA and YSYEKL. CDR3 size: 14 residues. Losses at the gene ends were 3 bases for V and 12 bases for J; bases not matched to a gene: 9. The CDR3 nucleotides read TGCGCCAGCAGCCAGAGACAGGGGTTGCAGGAACTGTTTTTT. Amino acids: CASSQRQGLQELFF.

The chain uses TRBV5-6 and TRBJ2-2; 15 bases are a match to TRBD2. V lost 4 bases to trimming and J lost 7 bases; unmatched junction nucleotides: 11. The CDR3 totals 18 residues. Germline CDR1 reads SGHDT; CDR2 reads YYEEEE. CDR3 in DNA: TGTGCCAGCAGCGGGGGACTAGCGGGAGGACTCGGAGGCGGGGAGCTGTTTTTT. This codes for CASSGGLAGGLGGGELFF. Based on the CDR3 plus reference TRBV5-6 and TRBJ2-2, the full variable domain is DAGVTQSPTHLIKTRGQQVTLRCSPKSGHDTVSWYQQALGQGPQFIFQYYEEEERQRGNFPDRFSGHQFPNYSSELNVNALLLGDSALYLCASSGGLAGGLGGGELFFGEGSRLTVL.

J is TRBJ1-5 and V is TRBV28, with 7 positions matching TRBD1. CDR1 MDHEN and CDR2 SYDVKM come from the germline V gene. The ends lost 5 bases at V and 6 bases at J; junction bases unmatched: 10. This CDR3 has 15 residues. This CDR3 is CASSPITGAGQPQHF. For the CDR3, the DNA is TGTGCCAGCAGTCCTATTACAGGGGCGGGTCAGCCCCAGCATTTT.

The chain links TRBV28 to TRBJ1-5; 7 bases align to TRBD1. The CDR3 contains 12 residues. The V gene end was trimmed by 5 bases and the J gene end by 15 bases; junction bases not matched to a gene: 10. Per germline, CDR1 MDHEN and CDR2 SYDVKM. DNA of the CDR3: TGTGCCAGCAGTCCTTCATCCCGGGACAGGCATTTT. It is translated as CASSPSSRDRHF.